The TCR beta chain described here comes from a study of shared clonotypes between healthy human individuals. Germline CDR1 is MNHNY and CDR2 is SVGAGI (reference sequence). This CDR3 region has 16 residues. The V end lost 8 bases, the J end lost 5 bases, and 22 bases lay between the germline ends. TCRdb's table, derived via immunoSEQ multiplex PCR, lists solely in-frame clones and lacks some. The table has fewer than 700,000 clones, around three quarters seen once. The gene calls are TRBV6-6 and TRBJ1-5; D gene uncertain. The clonotype originates from a woman aged 40 to 50 in good health. Some clones in this sample may be carry-over from other donors' samples. The specimen was PBMCs. This CDR3 reads CASGSFTGMWDQPQHF. The CDR3 region has the DNA TGTGCCAGCGGTTCCTTCACTGGGATGTGGGATCAGCCCCAGCATTTT.